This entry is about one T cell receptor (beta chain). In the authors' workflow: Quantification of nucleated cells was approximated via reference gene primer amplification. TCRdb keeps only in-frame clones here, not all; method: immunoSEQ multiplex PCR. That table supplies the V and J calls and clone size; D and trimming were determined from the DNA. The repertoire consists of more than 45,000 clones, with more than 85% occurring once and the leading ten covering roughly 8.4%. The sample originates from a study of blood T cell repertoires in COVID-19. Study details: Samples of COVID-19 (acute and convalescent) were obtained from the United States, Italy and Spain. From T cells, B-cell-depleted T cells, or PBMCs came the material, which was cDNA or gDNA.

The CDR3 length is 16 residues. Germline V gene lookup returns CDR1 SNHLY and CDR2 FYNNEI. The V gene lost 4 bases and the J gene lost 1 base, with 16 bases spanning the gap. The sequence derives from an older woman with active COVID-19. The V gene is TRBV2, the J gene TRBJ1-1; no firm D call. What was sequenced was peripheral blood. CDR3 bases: TGTGCCAGCAGTGGGAGGGCCCTTCCAAAGAACACTGAAGCTTTCTTT. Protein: CASSGRALPKNTEAFF.